This TCR beta chain was captured by sequencing in a study of shared clonotypes between healthy human individuals. Whole-study findings and limits: Clonotype sharing across donors was expected to vary with sequencing depth.

Comments on this clone: The antigen is undetermined.

Assay: immunoSEQ multiplex PCR; the TCRdb copy retains only in-frame clones and omits some. The repertoire holds approximately 600,000 clones, with about 95% as singletons. Only CD45RO-negative cells positively selected for CCR7 counted as naive CD8 cells, so terminally differentiated effector memory CD45RA+ cells were excluded. The CDR3 is made up of 17 amino acids. Germline CDR1 reads SGHRS; CDR2 reads YFSETQ. The V segment lost 4 bases and the J segment 9 bases; nucleotides outside the gene matches: 22. The receptor was derived from a woman aged 30 to 39 in good health. The chain combines TRBV5-1 with TRBJ2-7; 7 bases match TRBD2. Material for sequencing was naive CD8+ T cells sorted from blood. DNA of the CDR3: TGCGCCAGCAGCGCCCTTGACTATAGCGGGCCTCGCAACGGGCAGTACTTC. The encoded protein is CASSALDYSGPRNGQYF.